The present T cell receptor beta chain was sequenced within a study of identical twins (dated by TCRdb to between 2015 and 2016). Regarding the complete study: To test whether fetal clonotypes persist, this study deep-sequenced TCR alpha and beta repertoires from monozygotic twins, from unrelated adults of various ages, and from cord blood. To rule out contamination, replicate twin experiments were performed at different times with different library preparation protocols. Overall study outcomes, separate from this receptor: Invariant T cells such as MAIT and iNKT could partly confound zero-insertion analyses, though diverse VJ usage argued against this for most clonotypes. Abundant cord blood beta clonotypes had fewer insertions, young adult naive repertoires showed a similar but weaker trend, and memory repertoires showed no such trend. In beta out-of-frame sequences, excess twin sharing was weaker, because having fewer shared sequences lowered the signal-to-noise ratio. Because the same donors could not be followed over many years, conclusions were based on cross-sectional statistical analysis. In monozygotic twins, recombination models systematically underestimated out-of-frame TCR alpha sharing, but the models matched the sharing seen between unrelated individuals. Compared with coincidental sharing between unrelated individuals, out-of-frame TCR alpha sequences shared between twins showed an excess of sequences with low generation probability.

Receptor amplification or capture employed 5' RACE. Reads for this sample came from an Illumina HiSeq 2000. A universal primer binding site was introduced by template switching, and a unique molecular identifier was present in the final cDNA, enabling accurate counting of TCR cDNA molecules. First-strand cDNA for TCR alpha and beta chains was synthesized from specific primers in the conserved constant-segment region. To control for contamination, each cDNA library was double barcoded with a SMART-Mk sample barcode plus Illumina barcodes. TruSeq adapter sequences along with Illumina sample barcodes were introduced in two successive PCR steps. TCR alpha and beta cDNA libraries were sequenced on the Illumina HiSeq platform with custom primers. The authors' analysis ran thus. MiGEC processed the raw reads to extract unique molecular identifiers, while MiXCR was used to determine the CDR3 positions. For each individual, recombination models were inferred using an EM algorithm with the repgenHMM and IGoR tools. The analysis of shared clonotypes was done with the tcR package in R, with sharing normalized by the product of cloneset sizes. To study raw recombination without the effects of thymic and clonal selection, out-of-frame nonproductive sequences were analyzed. TCRdb's own reprocessing of the public reads used fastp at Q25 and MiXCR and kept productive beta chains. Identical CDR3 protein sequences are pooled into one entry, listed with their most common genes and DNA. The V and J calls come from TCRdb's annotation, not from the publication. This sample lists approximately 470,000 distinct CDR3 sequences; approximately 15% were detected once. The top ten hold approximately 0.52% of the sample.

All donors were healthy Caucasians. Three pairs of female monozygotic twins, all aged roughly 18 to 29 years, were included in the twin cohort. Positive isolation kits from Invitrogen were used to isolate CD4+ and CD8+ T cell populations. V is shortened by 4 bases, J by 4 bases, and the region joining them spans 17 bases. Reading the germline V gene gives CDR1 LGHNA and CDR2 YNFKEQ. Measured from the cysteine to the phenylalanine, the CDR3 is 16 residues long. This entry keeps only the CDR3 DNA: 48 bases, framed from base 1. This clonotype has just a few counts. It has no known antigen specificity. No clone much larger than this one lies a single base away; base qualities are absent. These data are also associated with another study on yellow fever vaccine responses in identical twins. Reported in the second study: According to the authors, the vaccine-induced T cell response in identical twins seemed to be partly convergent and partly specific to each individual. The study precisely tracked vaccine-responding T cell clones in identical twins.

The specimen was CD4+ T cells sorted from blood. This sequence was found in a woman between 18 and 29 years old in good health. Recombination joined TRBV4-2 with TRBJ2-1, with the D gene uncertain. Here the CDR3 is given as CASSLKDRNQYNEQFF. The bases read TGTGCCAGCAGCCTCAAAGATCGTAATCAATACAATGAGCAGTTCTTC.